One sample yielded the 8 T cell receptor beta chains listed below, sequenced in a study of identical twins. MiXCR, applied by TCRdb to the 5' RACE reads, yields one record per CDR3 protein. The repertoire holds hundreds of thousands of distinct CDR3 sequences, around 20% seen once, with around 4.4% in the top ten. This sample was shared with a second study, whose subject was T cells expressing NK-cell markers.

The sample consisted of PBMCs. The receptors shown here come from a woman under 30 in good health.

In its sample, this clonotype was seen many times. The CDR3, as DNA: TGTGCCAGCAGTCCCCCTTCAGACGGGGAGCTGTTTTTT. It encodes CASSPPSDGELFF. The chain couples TRBV12-3 or TRBV12-4 to TRBJ2-2, with D unresolved. The CDR3 extends over 13 amino acids. Trimming removed 5 bases from V and 7 bases from J, with 11 bases in between.

This clonotype was seen ten or more times. V usage is TRBV4-3 and J usage is TRBJ2-7; D uncertain. This CDR3 spans 14 amino acids. V lost 0 bases and J lost 1, with 7 bases in between. CDR1 and CDR2 from the germline V gene are LGHNA and YSLEER. In nucleotides, the CDR3 is TGCGCCAGCAGCCAAGAACCTCGATCCTACGAGCAGTACTTC. As protein: CASSQEPRSYEQYF.

The rearrangement uses TRBV20-1 and TRBJ1-5; 9 nucleotides align to TRBD1. In germline, CDR1 is DFQATT, CDR2 SNEGSKA (reference sequence). After removal of 2 bases from V and 5 bases from J, the junction contained 4 bases not matched to a gene. This CDR3 is 14 amino acids long. The CDR3 reads CSARPGQGDQPQHF. DNA for the CDR3: TGCAGTGCTAGACCGGGACAGGGCGATCAGCCCCAGCATTTT.

V is TRBV7-2 and J is TRBJ1-1; D unclear. CDR3 length equals 14 residues. Germline CDR1 is SGHTA and CDR2 is FQGNSA. Trimming took 7 bases from V and 1 from J, leaving 13 bases between them. For the CDR3, the DNA is TGTGCCAGCACCAGAGAGGGATGGAACACTGAAGCTTTCTTT. Translated: CASTREGWNTEAFF.

The chain uses TRBV6-5 and TRBJ2-1; maybe TRBD2 (6 bases). The V gene lost 4 bases and the J gene lost 15 bases, with 13 bases spanning the gap. Germline V CDR1 and CDR2: MNHEY, SVGAGI. The CDR3 totals 11 residues. CDR3 sequence (DNA): TGTGCCAGCAGTTCGGGAGCGAAGCGGTTCTTC. Its protein is CASSSGAKRFF.

In this sample, this clonotype turned up a few times. The chain's CDR3 is CASSSGTGPYNEQFF. CDR3 nucleotide sequence: TGTGCCAGCAGTTCCGGGACAGGGCCCTACAATGAGCAGTTCTTC. The rearrangement uses TRBV27 and TRBJ2-1; 9 bases line up with TRBD1. Per germline, CDR1 MNHEY and CDR2 SMNVEV (reference sequence). Trimming at V came to 4 bases and at J to 2 bases, leaving 3 bases not matched to a gene. There are 15 residues in the CDR3.

The rearrangement joins TRBV30 to TRBJ2-5; D not certain. This CDR3 has 11 residues. The germline CDR1 and CDR2 sequences are GTSNPN and SVGIG (reference sequence). The V and J ends lost 5 bases and 5 bases respectively, with 9 bases between them. CDR3 coding DNA: TGTGCCTGGGGCCCTAGGGAGACCCAGTACTTC. Translation: CAWGPRETQYF.

A few counts support this clonotype. The rearrangement links TRBV10-3 to TRBJ2-3, with 10 nucleotides matching TRBD2. Germline-derived CDR1 and CDR2 are ENHRY and SYGVKD. V dropped 3 bases and J dropped 3; count of bases not matched to a gene: 9. CDR3 length: 17 residues. The CDR3 loop is CAISEPKPGLATDTQYF. The CDR3 region has the DNA TGTGCCATCAGTGAACCCAAACCGGGACTAGCGACAGATACGCAGTATTTT.